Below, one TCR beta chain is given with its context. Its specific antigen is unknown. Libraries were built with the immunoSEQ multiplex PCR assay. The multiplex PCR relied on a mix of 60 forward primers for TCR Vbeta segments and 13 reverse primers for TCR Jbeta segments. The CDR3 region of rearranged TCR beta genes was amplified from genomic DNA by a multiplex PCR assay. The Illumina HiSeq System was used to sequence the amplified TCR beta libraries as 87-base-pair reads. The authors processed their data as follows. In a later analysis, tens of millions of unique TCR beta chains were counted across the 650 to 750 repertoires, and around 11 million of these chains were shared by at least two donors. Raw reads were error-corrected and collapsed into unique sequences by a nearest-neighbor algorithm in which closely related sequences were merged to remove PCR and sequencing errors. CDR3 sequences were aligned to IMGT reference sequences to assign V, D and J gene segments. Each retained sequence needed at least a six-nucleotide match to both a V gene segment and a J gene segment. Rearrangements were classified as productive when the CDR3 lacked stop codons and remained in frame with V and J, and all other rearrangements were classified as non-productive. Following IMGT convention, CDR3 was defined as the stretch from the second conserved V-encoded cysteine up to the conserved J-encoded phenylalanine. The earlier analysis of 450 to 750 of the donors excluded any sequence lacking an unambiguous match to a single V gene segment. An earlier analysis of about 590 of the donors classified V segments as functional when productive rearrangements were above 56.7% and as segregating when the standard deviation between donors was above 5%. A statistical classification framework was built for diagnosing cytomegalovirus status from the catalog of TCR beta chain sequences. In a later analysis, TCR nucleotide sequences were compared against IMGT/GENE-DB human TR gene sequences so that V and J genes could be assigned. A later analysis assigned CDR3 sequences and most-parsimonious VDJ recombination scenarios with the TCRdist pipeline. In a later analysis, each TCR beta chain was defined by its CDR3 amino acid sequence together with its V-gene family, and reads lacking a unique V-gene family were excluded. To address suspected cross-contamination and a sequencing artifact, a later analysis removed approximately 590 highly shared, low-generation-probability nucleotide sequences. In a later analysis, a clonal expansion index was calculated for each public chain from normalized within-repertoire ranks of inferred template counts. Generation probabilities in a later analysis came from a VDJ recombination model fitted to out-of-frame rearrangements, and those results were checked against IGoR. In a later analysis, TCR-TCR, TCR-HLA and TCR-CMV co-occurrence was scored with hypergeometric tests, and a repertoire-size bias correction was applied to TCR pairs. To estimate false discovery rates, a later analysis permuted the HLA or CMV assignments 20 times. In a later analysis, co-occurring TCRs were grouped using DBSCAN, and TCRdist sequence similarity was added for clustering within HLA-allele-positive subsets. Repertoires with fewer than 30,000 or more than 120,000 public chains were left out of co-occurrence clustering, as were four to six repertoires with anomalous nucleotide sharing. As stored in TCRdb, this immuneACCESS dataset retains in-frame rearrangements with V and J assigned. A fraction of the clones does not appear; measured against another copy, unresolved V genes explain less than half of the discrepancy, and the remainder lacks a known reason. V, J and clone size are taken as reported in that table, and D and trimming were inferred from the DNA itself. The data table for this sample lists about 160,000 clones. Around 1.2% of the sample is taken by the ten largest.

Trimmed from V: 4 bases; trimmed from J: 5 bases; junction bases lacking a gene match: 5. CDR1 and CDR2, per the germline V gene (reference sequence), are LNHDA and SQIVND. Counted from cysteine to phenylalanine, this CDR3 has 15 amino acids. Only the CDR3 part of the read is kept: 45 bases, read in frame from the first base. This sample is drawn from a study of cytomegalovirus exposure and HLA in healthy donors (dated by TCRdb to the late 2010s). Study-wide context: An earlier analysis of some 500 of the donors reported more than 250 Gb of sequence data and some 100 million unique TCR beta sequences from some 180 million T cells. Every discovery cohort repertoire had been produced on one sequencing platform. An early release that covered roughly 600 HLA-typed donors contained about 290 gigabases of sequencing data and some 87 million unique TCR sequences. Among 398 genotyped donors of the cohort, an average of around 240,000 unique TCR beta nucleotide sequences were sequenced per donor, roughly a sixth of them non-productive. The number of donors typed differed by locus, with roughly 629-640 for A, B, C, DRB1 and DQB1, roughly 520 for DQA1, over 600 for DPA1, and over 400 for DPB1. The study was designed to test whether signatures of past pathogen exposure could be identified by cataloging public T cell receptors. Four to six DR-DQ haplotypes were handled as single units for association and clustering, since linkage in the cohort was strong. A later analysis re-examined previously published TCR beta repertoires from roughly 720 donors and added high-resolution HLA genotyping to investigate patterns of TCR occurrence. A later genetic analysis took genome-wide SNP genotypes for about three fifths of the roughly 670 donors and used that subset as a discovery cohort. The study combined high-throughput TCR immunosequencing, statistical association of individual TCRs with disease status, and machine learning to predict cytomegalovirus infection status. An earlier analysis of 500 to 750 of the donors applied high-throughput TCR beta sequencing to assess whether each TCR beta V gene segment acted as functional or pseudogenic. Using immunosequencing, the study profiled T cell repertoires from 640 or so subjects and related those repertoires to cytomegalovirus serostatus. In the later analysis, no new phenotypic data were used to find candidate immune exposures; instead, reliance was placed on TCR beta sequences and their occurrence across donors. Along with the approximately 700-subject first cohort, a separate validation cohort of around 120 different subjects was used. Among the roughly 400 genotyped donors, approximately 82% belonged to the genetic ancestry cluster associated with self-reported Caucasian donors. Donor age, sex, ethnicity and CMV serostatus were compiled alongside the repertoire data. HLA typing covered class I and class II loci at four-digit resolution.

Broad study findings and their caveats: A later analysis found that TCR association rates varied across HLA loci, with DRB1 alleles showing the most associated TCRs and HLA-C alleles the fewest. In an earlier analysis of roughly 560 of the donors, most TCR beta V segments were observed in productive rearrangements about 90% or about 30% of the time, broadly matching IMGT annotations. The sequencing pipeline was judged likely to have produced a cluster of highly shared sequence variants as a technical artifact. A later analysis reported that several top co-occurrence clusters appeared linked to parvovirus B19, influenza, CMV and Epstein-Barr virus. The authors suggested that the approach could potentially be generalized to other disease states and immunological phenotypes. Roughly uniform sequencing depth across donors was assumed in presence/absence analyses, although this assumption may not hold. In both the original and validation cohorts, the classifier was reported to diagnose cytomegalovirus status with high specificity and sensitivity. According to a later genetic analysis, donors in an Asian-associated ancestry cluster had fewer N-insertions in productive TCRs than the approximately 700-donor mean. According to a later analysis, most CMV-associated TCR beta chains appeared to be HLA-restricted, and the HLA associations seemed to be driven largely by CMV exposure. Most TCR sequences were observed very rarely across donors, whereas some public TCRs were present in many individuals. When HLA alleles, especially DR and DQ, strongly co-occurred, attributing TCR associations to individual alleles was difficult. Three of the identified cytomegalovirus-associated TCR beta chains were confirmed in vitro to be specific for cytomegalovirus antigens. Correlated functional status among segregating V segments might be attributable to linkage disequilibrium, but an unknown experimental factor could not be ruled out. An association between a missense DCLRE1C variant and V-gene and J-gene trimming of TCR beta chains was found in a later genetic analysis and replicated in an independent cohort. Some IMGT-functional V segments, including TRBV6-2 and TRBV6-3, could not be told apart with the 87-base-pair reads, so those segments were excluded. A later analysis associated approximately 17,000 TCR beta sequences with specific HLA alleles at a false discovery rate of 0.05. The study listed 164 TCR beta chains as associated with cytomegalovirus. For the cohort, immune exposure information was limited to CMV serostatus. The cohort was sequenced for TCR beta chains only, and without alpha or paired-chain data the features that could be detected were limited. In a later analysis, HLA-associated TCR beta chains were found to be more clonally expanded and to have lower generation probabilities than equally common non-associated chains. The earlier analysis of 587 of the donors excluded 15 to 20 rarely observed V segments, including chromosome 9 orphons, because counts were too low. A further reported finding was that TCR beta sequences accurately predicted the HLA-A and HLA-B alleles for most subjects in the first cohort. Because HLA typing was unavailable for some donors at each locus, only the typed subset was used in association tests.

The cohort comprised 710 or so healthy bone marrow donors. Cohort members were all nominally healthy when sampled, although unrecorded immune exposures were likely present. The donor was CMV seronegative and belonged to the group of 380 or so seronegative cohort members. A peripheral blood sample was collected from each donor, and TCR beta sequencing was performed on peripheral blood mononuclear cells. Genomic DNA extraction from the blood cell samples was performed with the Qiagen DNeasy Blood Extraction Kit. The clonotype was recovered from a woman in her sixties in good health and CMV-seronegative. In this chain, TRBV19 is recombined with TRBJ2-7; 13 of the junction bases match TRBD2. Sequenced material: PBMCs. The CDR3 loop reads CASSTLAGGPHEQYF. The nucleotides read TGTGCCAGTAGTACACTAGCGGGAGGGCCGCACGAGCAGTACTTC.